The clone carrying this T cell receptor (beta chain) was detected a few times. Germline-derived CDR1 and CDR2 are SNHLY and FYNNEI. V lost 6 bases, J lost 9 bases, and 21 bases lay in between. The CDR3 consists of 16 residues. These data are taken from a study of blood T cell repertoires in COVID-19. Across the study: Sources were T cells, B-cell-depleted T cells, or PBMCs; the material itself was cDNA or gDNA.

Produced via immunoSEQ multiplex PCR; TCRdb's table is partial and in-frame only. This sample has around 80,000 clones, with 75% to 85% found just once. This sequence was found in a woman aged 70-85 years with acute or convalescent COVID-19. Material: peripheral blood. The V call is TRBV2, the J call TRBJ1-6; D uncertain. The CDR3 nucleotides are TGTGCCAGCAGCGGCCCTTTGGACTCCTGGAGTTCACCCCTCCACTTT. Residues: CASSGPLDSWSSPLHF.